The rows below give T cell receptor beta chains drawn from one sample of a study of blood T cell repertoires in COVID-19. Clones were read by immunoSEQ multiplex PCR, and TCRdb kept only the in-frame ones, dropping some. The sample includes hundreds of thousands of clones, more than 75% of them seen just once. The source material was PBMCs or T cells enriched from blood (not recorded which). The receptors were gathered from a woman aged 60-70 years in a cohort exposed to, infected with or recovered from COVID-19 (not recorded which). CDR3s include the opening cysteine and the closing phenylalanine or tryptophan. The D gene is left open where the match is weak. Size is omitted from some rows. Given values are once, few, many or a class for expanded clones.

.	14	TRBV6-1	.	TRBJ1-5	CASSTTGSNQPQHF	TGTGCCAGCAGTACGACAGGTTCCAATCAGCCCCAGCATTTT
.	16	TRBV15	.	TRBJ2-2	CATSSPLDAGAGELFF	TGTGCCACCAGCAGCCCCCTTGACGCCGGGGCCGGGGAGCTGTTTTTT
.	16	TRBV24-1	.	TRBJ2-3	CATSDFGGAGTDTQYF	TGTGCCACCAGTGATTTTGGGGGCGCGGGCACAGATACGCAGTATTTT
TRBD1	15	TRBV7-2	.	TRBJ2-7	CASSLAGTGTGEQYF	TGTGCCAGCAGCTTAGCTGGGACAGGGACCGGGGAGCAGTACTTC
TRBD2	16	TRBV28	.	TRBJ2-7	CASSTSGTSGLFKQYF	TGTGCCAGCAGTACCTCCGGGACTAGCGGACTATTCAAGCAGTACTTC
TRBD1	14	TRBV6-2/TRBV6-3	.	TRBJ1-5	CASSSTGFNQPQHF	TGTGCCAGCAGTTCGACAGGGTTTAATCAGCCCCAGCATTTT
.	14	TRBV5-1	.	TRBJ2-7	CASSEETVSYEQYF	TGCGCCAGCAGCGAAGAGACAGTCTCCTACGAGCAGTACTTC
.	15	TRBV5-6	.	TRBJ1-2	CASSLGRGANYGYTF	TGTGCCAGCAGCTTGGGTCGGGGAGCTAACTATGGCTACACCTTC
TRBD2	20	TRBV2	once	TRBJ2-1	CASSPQGGRRASGRGSEQFF	TGTGCCAGCAGTCCCCAGGGGGGCCGGAGGGCTAGCGGGAGAGGGAGTGAGCAGTTCTTC
.	16	TRBV5-1	.	TRBJ1-6	CASSLAAGLMNSPLHF	TGCGCCAGCAGCTTGGCCGCAGGGTTGATGAATTCACCCCTCCACTTT
.	15	TRBV9	.	TRBJ2-2	CASSAEYRRTGELFF	TGTGCCAGCAGCGCGGAGTACCGGCGCACCGGGGAGCTGTTTTTT
.	15	TRBV6-2/TRBV6-3	.	TRBJ2-1	CASSYPRLLYNEQFF	TGTGCCAGCAGTTACCCAAGACTACTCTACAATGAGCAGTTCTTC
.	14	TRBV2	once	TRBJ2-2	CASSPAGDTGELFF	TGTGCCAGCAGCCCCGCGGGCGACACCGGGGAGCTGTTTTTT
.	17	TRBV9	.	TRBJ2-5	CASSVVGGGSGQETQYF	TGTGCCAGCAGCGTAGTCGGTGGAGGTAGCGGCCAAGAGACCCAGTACTTC
.	16	TRBV7-9	.	TRBJ2-1	CASSFWRSEGGNEQFF	TGTGCCAGCAGCTTTTGGCGGAGCGAGGGAGGCAATGAGCAGTTCTTC
.	13	TRBV18	.	TRBJ2-7	CASSPTGSYEQYF	TGTGCCAGCTCACCAACAGGCTCCTACGAGCAGTACTTC
.	15	TRBV15	.	TRBJ2-7	CATSRGGQPSYEQYF	TGTGCCACCAGCCGCGGCGGGCAGCCCTCCTACGAGCAGTACTTC
.	13	TRBV18	.	TRBJ1-1	CASRRGMNTEAFF	TGTGCCAGCCGGAGGGGAATGAACACTGAAGCTTTCTTT
TRBD1	14	TRBV3-1/TRBV3-2	.	TRBJ1-4	CASSLRTGGEKLFF	TGTGCCAGCAGCCTACGGACAGGGGGTGAAAAACTGTTTTTT
TRBD1	13	TRBV6-5	.	TRBJ2-5	CASSQGAEETQYF	TGTGCCAGCAGCCAGGGGGCCGAGGAGACCCAGTACTTC
.	16	TRBV9	.	TRBJ2-7	CASSPRRETVSWEQYF	TGTGCCAGCAGCCCTCGGAGGGAAACCGTCTCGTGGGAGCAGTACTTC
.	13	TRBV7-8	.	TRBJ2-7	CASSRTRNNEQYF	TGTGCCAGCAGCCGAACTAGAAACAACGAGCAGTACTTC